These 14 T cell receptor beta chains share one sample of origin, sequenced in a study of cytomegalovirus exposure and HLA in healthy donors. Primers for the PCR totalled 60 Vbeta and 13 Jbeta. Only in-frame clones appear in the TCRdb table, and some are missing; sequencing was by immunoSEQ multiplex PCR. There are 100,000 to 150,000 clones in the sample; about four fifths occur only once, and approximately 1% lies in the top ten. Sequenced sample: PBMCs. The receptors stem from a human donor in good health.

The gene calls are TRBV27 and TRBJ2-5; tentatively, D is TRBD2 (6 bases). In germline, CDR1 is MNHEY, CDR2 SMNVEV (reference sequence). The CDR3 contains 14 residues. V was shortened by 5 bases and J by 5 bases, with 15 bases between the two germline ends. CDR3 in amino acids: CASSTSGGAETQYF. DNA for the CDR3: TGTGCCAGCAGTACATCTGGCGGGGCGGAGACCCAGTACTTC.

J is TRBJ1-2 and V is TRBV4-2, with D possibly being TRBD1 (6 bases). This CDR3 spans 15 amino acids. Germline V lookup: CDR1 LGHNA, CDR2 YNFKEQ. The ends were cut back, 1 base at V and 5 bases at J, with 14 bases in the middle. This chain's CDR3 is CASSQGMGAGYGYTF. Written as DNA, the CDR3 is TGTGCCAGCAGCCAAGGGATGGGGGCAGGGTATGGCTACACCTTC.

This sequence joins TRBV15 and TRBJ2-1; TRBD1 matches at 7 bases. CDR1 is LNHNV and CDR2 is YYDKDF in the germline V gene (reference sequence). After removal of 4 bases from V and 8 bases from J, the junction contained 11 bases not matched to a gene. The CDR3 runs to 15 residues. CDR3 residues: CATSTRQGLIHEQFF. The CDR3 region has the DNA TGTGCCACCAGCACAAGACAGGGCTTAATCCATGAGCAGTTCTTC. Looking up the rest from reference TRBV15 and TRBJ2-1 gives the full variable domain: DAMVIQNPRYQVTQFGKPVTLSCSQTLNHNVMYWYQQKSSQAPKLLFHYYDKDFNNEADTPDNFQSRRPNTSFCFLDIRSPGLGDTAMYLCATSTRQGLIHEQFFGPGTRLTVL.

This clone is judged medium-sized (0.01 to 0.1%). This sequence joins TRBV6-4 and TRBJ2-1; 10 positions match TRBD1. Unmatched junction bases numbered 6, after V lost 3 bases and J lost 7 bases. CDR3 length equals 15 residues. Germline V gene data show CDR1 as MRHNA and CDR2 as SNTAGT. CDR3 nucleotide sequence: TGTGCCAGCAGTGAAAGAGGGACAGGGGCAAATGAGCAGTTCTTC. Encoded protein: CASSERGTGANEQFF.

The chain employs TRBV5-1 and TRBJ2-5; the match to TRBD2 covers 8 bases. Germline V gene data show CDR1 as SGHRS and CDR2 as YFSETQ. V lost 0 bases, J lost 4 bases, and 5 bases stayed unmatched. CDR3 length equals 15 residues. Here the CDR3 DNA reads TGCGCCAGCAGCTTGGAGGCGGGGGGAGGAGAGACCCAGTACTTC. This gives the protein CASSLEAGGGETQYF.

Only a few counts were recorded for this clone. The rearrangement uses TRBV6-6 and TRBJ1-4; 7 bases are shared with TRBD1. The CDR3 covers 14 residues. J gave up 3 bases and V 6 bases, and 4 bases lay outside the gene matches. CDR1 and CDR2 (germline): MNHNY, SVGAGI (reference sequence). DNA of the CDR3: TGTGCCAGCAGGCAAGGGACAGCTAATGAAAAACTGTTTTTT. Translated: CASRQGTANEKLFF.

The rearrangement joins TRBV6-1 to TRBJ2-7; no firm D call. This CDR3 is built from 12 residues. Germline CDR1 is MNHNS and CDR2 is SASEGT. Trimming took off 4 bases at V and 2 bases at J, with 6 bases between the two ends. CDR3 in amino acids: CASSASAYEQYF. CDR3 coding DNA: TGTGCCAGCAGTGCCTCCGCCTACGAGCAGTACTTC.

The chain has TRBV7-2 and TRBJ2-7; D may be TRBD2 (6 bases). The CDR3 totals 15 residues. V was cut by 1 base and J by 2 bases, with 12 bases left in between. Germline-derived CDR1 and CDR2 are SGHTA and FQGNSA. This chain's CDR3 is CASSLEAGRTYEQYF. Here the CDR3 DNA reads TGTGCCAGCAGCTTAGAGGCGGGGAGGACCTACGAGCAGTACTTC.

The V and J genes are TRBV7-9 and TRBJ2-7, with D tentatively TRBD1 (6 bases). Trimming stripped 5 bases from V and 0 bases from J, with 17 bases between. The germline CDR1 and CDR2 sequences are SEHNR and FQNEAQ (reference sequence). This CDR3 has 16 residues. The CDR3 here is CASSPITGPGSYEQYF. In DNA, the CDR3 is TGTGCCAGCAGCCCTATAACAGGGCCTGGCTCCTACGAGCAGTACTTC. The full variable domain, its missing parts supplied by reference TRBV7-9 and TRBJ2-7, is DTGVSQNPRHKITKRGQNVTFRCDPISEHNRLYWYRQTLGQGPEFLTYFQNEAQLEKSRLLSDRFSAERPKGSFSTLEIQRTEQGDSAMYLCASSPITGPGSYEQYFGPGTRLTVT.

This clone was recorded a few times. This sequence joins TRBV4-1 and TRBJ2-4; no definite D call. Germline CDR1 and CDR2: MGHRA and YSYEKL. With 2 bases removed from V and 0 bases from J, the gap between germline ends came to 5 bases. The CDR3 has 14 amino acids. DNA of the CDR3: TGCGCCAGCAGCCAACCACTAGCCAAAAACATTCAGTACTTC. Encoded protein: CASSQPLAKNIQYF.

The rearrangement joins TRBV10-3 to TRBJ2-3, with 13 positions matching TRBD2. Germline V gives CDR1 ENHRY, CDR2 SYGVKD. This CDR3 comprises 16 residues. V shed 5 bases, J shed 1 base, and the junction held 3 bases outside the gene matches. The CDR3 nucleotides read TGTGCCATCAGTCCAGGGACTAGCGGGGGCACAGATACGCAGTATTTT. This sequence encodes CAISPGTSGGTDTQYF.

DNA for the CDR3: TGTGCCATCAGTGCAGGGGGTGAGGATACGCAGTATTTT. Protein: CAISAGGEDTQYF. The chain recombines TRBV10-3 with TRBJ2-3; 7 positions match TRBD1. CDR3 length equals 13 residues. Germline-derived CDR1 and CDR2 are ENHRY and SYGVKD. With 4 bases clipped from V and 6 bases from J, the junction kept 4 bases outside the gene matches.

This clone was observed once. The chain combines TRBV2 with TRBJ2-5; the match to TRBD1 covers 8 bases. With the DNA end fitting TRBJ2-7 better, the J assignment may be wrong. There are 14 residues in the CDR3. Germline-derived CDR1 and CDR2 are SNHLY and FYNNEI. In DNA, the CDR3 is TGTGCCAGCAGTGCGAGGACAGGGACCTACGAGCAGTACTTC. It is translated as CASSARTGTYEQYF.

The chain recombines TRBV6-5 with TRBJ1-4; D not certain. The CDR3 covers 16 residues. Trimming removed 2 bases at V and 4 bases at J, with 14 bases between. Germline loops: CDR1 MNHEY, CDR2 SVGAGI. The CDR3 here is CASSYAQFAGNEKLFF. The CDR3 nucleotides are TGTGCCAGCAGTTACGCTCAATTCGCCGGTAATGAAAAACTGTTTTTT.